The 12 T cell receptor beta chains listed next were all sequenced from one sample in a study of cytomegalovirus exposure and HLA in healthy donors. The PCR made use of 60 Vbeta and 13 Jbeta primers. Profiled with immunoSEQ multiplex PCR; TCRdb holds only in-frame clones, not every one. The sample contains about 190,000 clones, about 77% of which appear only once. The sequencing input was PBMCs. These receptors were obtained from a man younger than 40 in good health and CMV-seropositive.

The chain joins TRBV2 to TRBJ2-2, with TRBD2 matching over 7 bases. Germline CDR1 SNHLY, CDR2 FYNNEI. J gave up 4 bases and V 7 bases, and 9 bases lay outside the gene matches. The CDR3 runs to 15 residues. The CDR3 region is CASTAGSRSTGELFF. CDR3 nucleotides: TGTGCCAGCACAGCGGGGTCCCGCAGCACCGGGGAGCTGTTTTTT.

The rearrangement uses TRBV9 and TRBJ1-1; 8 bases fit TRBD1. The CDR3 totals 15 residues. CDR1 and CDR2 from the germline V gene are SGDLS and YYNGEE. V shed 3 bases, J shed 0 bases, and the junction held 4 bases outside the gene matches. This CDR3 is CASSASQGVNTEAFF. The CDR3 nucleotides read TGTGCCAGCAGCGCCTCACAGGGGGTGAACACTGAAGCTTTCTTT. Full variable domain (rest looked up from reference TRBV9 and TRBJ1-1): DSGVTQTPKHLITATGQRVTLRCSPRSGDLSVYWYQQSLDQGLQFLIQYYNGEERAKGNILERFSAQQFPDLHSELNLSSLELGDSALYFCASSASQGVNTEAFFGQGTRLTVV.

The CDR3 protein is CASSSLNSGSLVRGEQYF. CDR3 DNA: TGTGCCAGCAGCTCCCTTAATAGCGGGAGCTTGGTCCGGGGGGAGCAGTACTTC. The chain has TRBV11-1 and TRBJ2-7; 9 nucleotides line up with TRBD2. Per the germline V gene, CDR1 is SGHAT and CDR2 is FQDESV (reference sequence). This CDR3 spans 18 amino acids. The V and J ends lost 4 bases and 7 bases, in that order; junction bases with no gene match: 20.

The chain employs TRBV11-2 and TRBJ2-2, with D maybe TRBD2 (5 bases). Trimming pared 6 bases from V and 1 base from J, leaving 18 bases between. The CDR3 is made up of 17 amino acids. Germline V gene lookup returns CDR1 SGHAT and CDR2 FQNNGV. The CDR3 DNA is TGTGCCAGCAGGCCTTTTCACCAGCGGAAGAACACCGGGGAGCTGTTTTTT. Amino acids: CASRPFHQRKNTGELFF.

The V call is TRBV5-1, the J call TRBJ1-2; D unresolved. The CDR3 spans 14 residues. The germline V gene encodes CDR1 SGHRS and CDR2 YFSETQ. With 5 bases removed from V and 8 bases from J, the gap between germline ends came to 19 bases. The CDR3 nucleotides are TGCGCCAGCAGACCAGGACTGGGGTTATGGGGCTACACCTTC. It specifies CASRPGLGLWGYTF. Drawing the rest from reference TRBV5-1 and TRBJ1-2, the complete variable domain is KAGVTQTPRYLIKTRGQQVTLSCSPISGHRSVSWYQQTPGQGLQFLFEYFSETQRNKGNFPGRFSGRQFSNSRSEMNVSTLELGDSALYLCASRPGLGLWGYTFGSGTRLTVV.

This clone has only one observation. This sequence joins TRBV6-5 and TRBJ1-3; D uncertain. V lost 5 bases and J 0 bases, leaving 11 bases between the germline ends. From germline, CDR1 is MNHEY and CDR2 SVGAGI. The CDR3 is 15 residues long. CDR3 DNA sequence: TGTGCCAGCAGTCAAACAGCTTTCTCTGGAAACACCATATATTTT. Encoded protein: CASSQTAFSGNTIYF.

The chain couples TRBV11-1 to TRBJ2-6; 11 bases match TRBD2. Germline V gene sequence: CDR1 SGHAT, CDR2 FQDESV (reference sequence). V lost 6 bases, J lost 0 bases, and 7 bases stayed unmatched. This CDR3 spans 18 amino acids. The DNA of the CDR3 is TGTGCCAGCAGTTTACTAGCGGGGGCCAACTCTGGGGCCAACGTCCTGACTTTC. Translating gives CASSLLAGANSGANVLTF.

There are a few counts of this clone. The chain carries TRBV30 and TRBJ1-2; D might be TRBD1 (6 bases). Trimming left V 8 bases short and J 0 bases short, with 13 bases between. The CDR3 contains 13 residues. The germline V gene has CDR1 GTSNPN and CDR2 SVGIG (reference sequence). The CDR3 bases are TGTGCCCGGCAGGGGCAGTCTAACTATGGCTACACCTTC. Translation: CARQGQSNYGYTF.

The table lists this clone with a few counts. CDR3 region: CASSDLIGGANEQFF. The DNA of the CDR3 is TGTGCCAGCAGTGATCTTATCGGGGGGGCCAATGAGCAGTTCTTC. This rearrangement joins TRBV6-1 to TRBJ2-1; the match to TRBD2 covers 8 bases. In germline, CDR1 is MNHNS, CDR2 SASEGT. CDR3 size: 15 residues. V shed 3 bases and J 6 bases; nucleotides not matched to a gene: 7.

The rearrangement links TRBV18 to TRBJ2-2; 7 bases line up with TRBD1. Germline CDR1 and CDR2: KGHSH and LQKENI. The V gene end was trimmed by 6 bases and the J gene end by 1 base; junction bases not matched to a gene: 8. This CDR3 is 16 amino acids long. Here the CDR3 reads CASSPDRAGNTGELFF. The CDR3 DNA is TGTGCCAGCTCGCCTGACAGGGCGGGGAACACCGGGGAGCTGTTTTTT.

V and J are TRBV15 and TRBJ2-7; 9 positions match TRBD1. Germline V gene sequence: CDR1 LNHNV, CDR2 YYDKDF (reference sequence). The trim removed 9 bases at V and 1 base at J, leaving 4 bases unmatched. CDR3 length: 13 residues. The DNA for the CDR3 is TGTGCCACGCGAGGACAGGGGTCCTACGAGCAGTACTTC. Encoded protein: CATRGQGSYEQYF.

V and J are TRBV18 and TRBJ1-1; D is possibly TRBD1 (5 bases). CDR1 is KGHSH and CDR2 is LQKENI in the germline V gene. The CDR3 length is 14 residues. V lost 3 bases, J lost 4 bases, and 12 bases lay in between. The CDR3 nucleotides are TGTGCCAGCTCACCTTTAGGCCAGGGCACTGAAGCTTTCTTT. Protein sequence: CASSPLGQGTEAFF. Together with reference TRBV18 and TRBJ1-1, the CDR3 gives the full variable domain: NAGVMQNPRHLVRRRGQEARLRCSPMKGHSHVYWYRQLPEEGLKFMVYLQKENIIDESGMPKERFSAEFPKEGPSILRIQQVVRGDSAAYFCASSPLGQGTEAFFGQGTRLTVV.